One and the same sample provided the 30 T cell receptor delta chains below, sequenced in a study of gamma-delta T cells after stem cell transplantation. TCRdb reprocessed the RT-PCR reads using CATT. The repertoire has some 10,000 delta-chain clones, over 1% of them found once; the top ten carry approximately 10%. Sequencing was done on a sample of gamma-delta T cells. These receptors all stem from a human donor. It is not recorded whose cells these are; they may come from a transplant donor.

This clone was detected a few times. This likely reflects a read error, since a far larger clone is one base away. This same CDR3 is encoded by further DNA sequences in the sample. V is TRDV2 and J is TRDJ1; 10 bases line up with TRDD3. The CDR3 loop spans 15 amino acids. Looked up from germline, CDR1 is GEAIGNYY and CDR2 is EKD. The CDR3 DNA sequence: TGTGCTTGTGACACCTTGGGGGATACTGACGATAAACTCATCTTT. Translating gives CACDTLGDTDDKLIF.

In regard to this clone: It may be a read error: a sequence one base away is much more abundant. Different DNA sequences within this sample yield the same CDR3. The chain uses TRDV2 and TRDJ3; 11 bases agree with TRDD3. V shed 0 bases, J shed 2 bases, and the junction held 8 bases outside the gene matches. Germline loops: CDR1 GEAIGNYY, CDR2 EKD. The CDR3 covers 20 residues. As DNA, the CDR3 is TGTGCCTGTGACACCACTGGGGGATATGCGGTTGCCTGGGACACCCGACAGATGTTTTTC. Protein product: CACDTTGGYAVAWDTRQMFF.

A note on this clone: The amino acid sequence in TCRdb belongs to a much larger clone and departs from this DNA's translation at residue 5, likely a sequencing read error; the sequence shown is translated from the DNA. The rearrangement links TRDV2 to TRDJ1; 12 nucleotides line up with TRDD3. V lost 3 bases to trimming and J lost 1 base; unmatched junction nucleotides: 11. CDR1 and CDR2 (germline): GEAIGNYY, EKD. This CDR3 has 18 amino acids. CDR3 in amino acids: CACDSVLGDTDGTDKLIF. The CDR3 DNA follows: TGTGCCTGTGACTCAGTACTGGGGGATACTGACGGCACCGATAAACTCATCTTT.

The table lists this clone with a few counts. The junction differs from germline at one of its ends, possibly a read error. The sample has other DNA sequences that encode this CDR3 too. This sequence joins TRDV2 and TRDJ1; 9 bases agree with TRDD3. Germline assignment: CDR1 GEAIGNYY and CDR2 EKD. This CDR3 is 15 amino acids long. CDR3 protein: CACDTLLGDSDKLIF. The DNA for the CDR3 is TGCGCCTGTGACACCTTACTGGGGGACTCTGATAAACTCATCTTT.

In the case of this clone: This DNA translates differently at residue 13 from the TCRdb protein, which is that of a much larger clone; a read error is likely, and the protein shown is the DNA's own translation. This chain links TRDV2 with TRDJ1, with TRDD3 matching 9 bases. Germline CDR1 GEAIGNYY, CDR2 EKD. The junction had 18 bases not matched to a gene; V was cut back by 2 bases and J by 0 bases. This CDR3 spans 20 amino acids. The DNA of the CDR3 is TGTGCCTGTGACAAAGTTACTGGGGGAGAACCAACTCTGGACACCGATAAACTCATCTTT. Residues: CACDKVTGGEPTLDTDKLIF.

This clone has a handful of counts. TCRdb has a much larger clone's protein, which differs at residue 9 from the translation of this DNA, likely because of a read error; what is shown is the protein translated from the DNA. CDR3 region: CACDTVGDSRTDKLIF. As DNA, the CDR3 is TGTGCCTGTGACACCGTCGGGGATAGTAGGACCGATAAACTCATCTTT. The chain combines TRDV2 with TRDJ1, with TRDD3 matching 7 bases. The CDR3 covers 16 residues. Per germline, CDR1 GEAIGNYY and CDR2 EKD. The junction had 8 bases not matched to a gene; V was cut back by 0 bases and J by 2 bases.

This clone appeared a few times. TCRdb shows a much larger clone's protein in place of this DNA's translation, and the two differ at residue 6, likely through a read error; the protein shown is translated from the DNA. The chain has TRDV2 and TRDJ1; 11 bases map to TRDD3. The length of the CDR3 is 15 residues. V lost 3 bases, J lost 9 bases, and 11 bases stayed unmatched. Per the germline V gene, CDR1 is GEAIGNYY and CDR2 is EKD. DNA of the CDR3: TGTGCCTGTGACCCGATACTGGGGGATAGAACACAACTCATCTTT. It translates to CACDPILGDRTQLIF.

A remark on this clone: This likely reflects a read error, since a far larger clone is one base away. Other nucleotide sequences in the sample specify the same CDR3. The J gene is TRDJ3, the V gene TRDV2; a possible D gene is TRDD3 (5 bases). Germline V lookup: CDR1 GEAIGNYY, CDR2 EKD. The CDR3 has 20 amino acids. CDR3 loop: CACDTGGFQSSSWDTRQMFF. The DNA for the CDR3 is TGTGCCTGTGACACCGGGGGTTTCCAATCCAGCTCCTGGGACACCCGGCAGATGTTTTTC.

On this clone itself: A much bigger clone sits one base away, suggesting this may be a read error. This chain links TRDV2 with TRDJ1, with TRDD3 identical over 10 bases. The J segment lost 2 bases and the V segment lost 0 bases, leaving 17 bases of the junction unmatched. The CDR3 sequence is 20 residues long. Germline assignment: CDR1 GEAIGNYY and CDR2 EKD. The CDR3 nucleotides read TGTGCCTGTGACACCGTTACTGGGGGATGCTCGGGATATAGGACCGATAAACTCATCTTT. This encodes CACDTVTGGCSGYRTDKLIF.

In regard to this clone: A read error is the likely source, as a far larger clone sits one nucleotide away. This CDR3 is also generated by other DNA sequences in the sample. The chain has TRDV2 and TRDJ1; TRDD3 matches at 9 bases. Germline values: CDR1 GEAIGNYY, CDR2 EKD. CDR3 size: 16 residues. Trimming cost V 0 bases and J 4 bases; bases outside gene matches: 8. The CDR3 nucleotides are TGTGCCTGTGACACCCTGGGGGATTCTAAGGGCGATAAACTCATCTTT. This gives the protein CACDTLGDSKGDKLIF.

This clone has ten or more counts. In the same sample, other DNA sequences code for this CDR3. For the CDR3, the DNA is TGTGCCTGTGACTCTTTACTGGGGGATCCAGCAATTCGGACCGATAAACTCATCTTT. This translates into CACDSLLGDPAIRTDKLIF. This chain links TRDV2 with TRDJ1; 10 nucleotides line up with TRDD3. Trimming at V came to 3 bases and at J to 2 bases, leaving 17 bases not matched to a gene. The CDR3 covers 19 residues. Germline V gene data show CDR1 as GEAIGNYY and CDR2 as EKD.

Comments on this clone: For this DNA, TCRdb reports the protein of a much larger clone, which diverges at residue 12, most likely from a read error; the protein presented here is translated directly from the DNA. The rearrangement links TRDV2 to TRDJ3; 7 positions match TRDD3. This CDR3 contains 18 residues. In germline, CDR1 is GEAIGNYY, CDR2 EKD. CDR3 loop: CACDTVRSRDWGTRQMFF. CDR3 sequence (DNA): TGTGCCTGTGACACCGTGCGGAGTAGGGACTGGGGCACCCGACAGATGTTTTTC.

Concerning this clone: A read error is possible here, since a much larger clone lies one base away. The rearrangement links TRDV2 to TRDJ1; no definite D call. CDR3 size: 14 residues. Germline CDR1 GEAIGNYY, CDR2 EKD. Trimming shortened V by 6 bases and J by 4 bases, and 17 bases separated the two germline ends. DNA for the CDR3: TGTGCCTGTACGCCTGTATCGCATCGCGATAAACTCATCTTT. Translated: CACTPVSHRDKLIF.

This clone was recorded many times. This chain uses TRDV2 with TRDJ1; 10 bases map to TRDD3. In germline, CDR1 is GEAIGNYY, CDR2 EKD. Unmatched junction bases numbered 10, after V lost 0 bases and J lost 4 bases. This CDR3 has 17 residues. The CDR3 here is CACDTVGGYALVDKLIF. The DNA of the CDR3 is TGTGCCTGTGACACCGTCGGGGGATACGCGCTGGTCGATAAACTCATCTTT.

In its sample, this clone was seen a few times. The mismatch at residue 12 between this DNA's translation and the TCRdb protein of a much larger clone likely reflects a read error; the protein shown is translated from the DNA. The chain is built from TRDV2 and TRDJ1, with 7 bases that match TRDD3. CDR3 length: 19 residues. Germline CDR1 and CDR2: GEAIGNYY and EKD. Trimming took 0 bases from V and 0 from J; bases not matched to a gene: 15. This chain's CDR3 is CACDTVAGGSPQYTDKLIF. CDR3 coding DNA: TGTGCCTGTGACACCGTAGCCGGGGGATCCCCTCAGTACACCGATAAACTCATCTTT.

Comment on this clone: A read error may be the cause here, since a much bigger clone is one base away. Other DNA sequences in the same sample also yield this CDR3. The chain uses TRDV2 and TRDJ1; maybe TRDD3 (6 bases). In germline, CDR1 is GEAIGNYY, CDR2 EKD. The CDR3 length is 17 residues. CDR3 loop: CACDTVEVGVYTDKLIF. For the CDR3, the DNA is TGTGCCTGCGACACCGTGGAGGTGGGGGTTTACACCGATAAACTCATCTTT.

Regarding this clone: TCRdb's protein, taken from a much larger clone, differs from this DNA's translation at residue 14, likely owing to a read error; the protein displayed comes from the DNA. This rearrangement joins TRDV2 to TRDJ1; maybe TRDD3 (5 bases). CDR1 GEAIGNYY and CDR2 EKD come from the germline V gene. The CDR3 extends over 16 amino acids. The CDR3 nucleotides read TGTGCCTGTGACAGGGTGGGGACCCCCGGCGCCGATAAATTCATCTTT. This sequence encodes CACDRVGTPGADKFIF.

This clone was counted only a few times. This clone may be a read error of a much larger clone one base away. The genes are TRDV2 and TRDJ1; 12 nucleotides align to TRDD3. This CDR3 region has 16 residues. Germline V gene sequence: CDR1 GEAIGNYY, CDR2 EKD. Germline trimming cut 3 bases from V and 11 bases from J; bases unmatched to any gene: 15. The CDR3 reads CACDSVLGDTSSDLIF. The CDR3 DNA sequence: TGTGCCTGTGACTCAGTACTGGGGGATACTAGTAGCGATCTCATCTTT.

This clone is labeled medium-sized. At the DNA level, this CDR3 is encoded by other sequences in the same sample as well. The rearrangement joins TRDV2 to TRDJ1; 9 nucleotides align to TRDD3. The CDR3 spans 17 residues. The trim removed 1 base at V and 0 bases at J, leaving 8 bases unmatched. Germline V gives CDR1 GEAIGNYY, CDR2 EKD. This chain's CDR3 is CACDTLTGGAYTDKLIF. DNA for the CDR3: TGTGCCTGTGACACTTTAACTGGGGGAGCCTACACCGATAAACTCATCTTT.

This clone was seen a handful of times. Other nucleotide sequences in the sample specify the same CDR3. This chain joins TRDV2 and TRDJ1; the match to TRDD3 covers 12 bases. The CDR3 sequence is 17 residues long. Germline V gives CDR1 GEAIGNYY, CDR2 EKD. Trimming removed 3 bases from V and 2 bases from J; junction bases left unmatched: 9. CDR3 sequence reads: CACDLLGDTDGTDKLIF. The CDR3 bases are TGTGCCTGTGACTTACTGGGGGATACTGATGGGACCGATAAACTCATCTTT.

Points on this clone: TCRdb pairs this DNA with a much larger clone's protein that differs at residue 6, likely a read error; the protein shown was translated from the DNA. V gene TRDV2 combines with J gene TRDJ1; 13 nucleotides match TRDD3. CDR1 is GEAIGNYY, CDR2 EKD, per germline. Losses at the gene ends were 3 bases for V and 2 bases for J; bases not matched to a gene: 11. CDR3 length: 18 amino acids. CDR3 bases: TGTGCCTGTGACCCTCTACTGGGGGATACGGCGTGGACCGATAAACTCATCTTT. This gives the protein CACDPLLGDTAWTDKLIF.

This clone was seen a few times. The amino acid sequence in TCRdb belongs to a much larger clone and departs from this DNA's translation at residue 15, likely a sequencing read error; the sequence shown is translated from the DNA. The chain joins TRDV2 to TRDJ1; 11 bases match TRDD3. The germline gives CDR1 GEAIGNYY, CDR2 EKD. The CDR3 length is 19 residues. Trimming took 3 bases from V and 6 from J; bases not matched to a gene: 20. DNA of the CDR3: TGTGCCTGTGACCCGGTAAGGCCTGGGGGATACCGGGCAGAGAATAAACTCATCTTT. Protein sequence: CACDPVRPGGYRAENKLIF.

The sample holds many counts of this clone. The chain is built from TRDV2 and TRDJ1, with TRDD3 identical over 10 bases. CDR3 size: 18 residues. CDR1 and CDR2 (germline): GEAIGNYY, EKD. V dropped 0 bases and J dropped 2; count of bases not matched to a gene: 11. CDR3 loop: CACDTLSTGGSWTDKLIF. The CDR3 bases are TGTGCCTGTGACACCCTCAGTACTGGGGGATCGTGGACCGATAAACTCATCTTT.

The genes are TRDV2 and TRDJ1, with 11 bases identical to TRDD3. Germline V gene lookup returns CDR1 GEAIGNYY and CDR2 EKD. V was clipped by 0 bases and J by 9 bases; unmatched bases: 8. The CDR3 contains 15 residues. CDR3 in DNA: TGTGCCTGTGACACCGCGGGGAGTGGGGGATACGAACTCATCTTT. It codes for CACDTAGSGGYELIF.

A note on this clone: This clone may be a read error of a much larger clone one base away. The V gene is TRDV2, the J gene TRDJ1; weak D call: TRDD3 (6 bases). The V gene's germline CDR1 is GEAIGNYY and CDR2 EKD. Trimming took off 0 bases at V and 0 bases at J, with 22 bases between the two ends. This CDR3 contains 19 residues. CDR3 DNA sequence: TGTGCCTGTGACACCGTGGCGAAGGCTGGGGAGCCTAACACCGATAAACTCATCTTT. It is translated as CACDTVAKAGEPNTDKLIF.

This clone was detected only a few times. This sequence is one base from a far larger clone and is likely a read error. The same CDR3 is also encoded by other DNA sequences in this sample. The gene calls are TRDV2 and TRDJ1, with 10 bases that match TRDD3. The CDR3 length is 18 residues. Per the germline V gene, CDR1 is GEAIGNYY and CDR2 is EKD. The CDR3 spells CACDTVNWGITTTDKLIF. CDR3 in DNA: TGCGCCTGTGACACAGTGAACTGGGGGATCACGACGACCGATAAACTCATCTTT.

This clone was picked up a small number of times. The mismatch at residue 3 between this DNA's translation and the TCRdb protein of a much larger clone likely reflects a read error; the protein shown is translated from the DNA. The rearrangement links TRDV2 to TRDJ1, with TRDD3 matching 8 bases. Germline CDR1 is GEAIGNYY and CDR2 is EKD. This CDR3 has 14 amino acids. The CDR3 reads CARDRWGNTDKLIF. The DNA of the CDR3 is TGTGCCCGTGATCGCTGGGGGAACACCGATAAACTCATCTTT.

This clone was recorded at least ten times. The same CDR3 can be traced to other DNA sequences in this sample. This chain connects TRDV2 to TRDJ1, with TRDD3 matching over 12 bases. The CDR3 is made up of 16 amino acids. V lost 4 bases, J lost 2 bases, and 7 bases stayed unmatched. CDR1 is GEAIGNYY, CDR2 EKD, per germline. CDR3 DNA sequence: TGTGCCTGTGATCCTCTACTGGGGGATACAACCGATAAACTCATCTTT. Translation: CACDPLLGDTTDKLIF.

Note on this clone: This likely reflects a read error, since a far larger clone is one base away. The same CDR3 can be traced to other DNA sequences in this sample. The chain uses TRDV2 and TRDJ1; 12 positions agree with TRDD3. The CDR3 is 15 residues long. V was clipped by 7 bases and J by 3 bases; unmatched bases: 8. CDR1 is GEAIGNYY, CDR2 EKD, per germline. The CDR3 protein is CACELLGDTADKLIF. In nucleotides, the CDR3 is TGTGCCTGCGAATTACTGGGGGATACTGCCGATAAACTCATCTTT.

The table lists this clone with a few counts. TCRdb attributes to this sequence the protein of a much larger clone, which differs from the DNA translation at residue 4; a read error is likely, and the protein displayed is translated from the DNA. Distinct nucleotide sequences in the sample also encode this CDR3. This sequence joins TRDV2 and TRDJ1; TRDD3 matches 7 bases. This CDR3 has 15 amino acids. Germline loops: CDR1 GEAIGNYY, CDR2 EKD. The J segment lost 0 bases and the V segment lost 5 bases, leaving 8 bases of the junction unmatched. The CDR3 nucleotides are TGTGCCTGTGGCCCCCTGGGGGGATACACCGATAAACTCATCTTT. It codes for CACGPLGGYTDKLIF.